Here is one TCR beta chain with its context. The entry originates in a study of cytomegalovirus exposure and HLA in healthy donors. This CDR3 comprises 15 residues. Germline V lookup: CDR1 SGHNT, CDR2 YYREEE (reference sequence). V was shortened by 4 bases and J by 1 base, with 14 bases between the two germline ends. PCR involved 60 Vbeta and 13 Jbeta primers. Assay: immunoSEQ multiplex PCR; the TCRdb copy retains only in-frame clones and omits some. The sample holds about 130,000 clones, about 10% seen once. The chain is built from TRBV5-4 and TRBJ1-1; D remains ambiguous. This TCR was recovered from a young woman in good health and CMV-seropositive. The sequenced sample consisted of PBMCs. CDR3: CASSPGGAKNTEAFF. CDR3 coding DNA: TGTGCCAGCAGCCCGGGAGGAGCTAAGAACACTGAAGCTTTCTTT. Filled out from reference TRBV5-4 and TRBJ1-1, the complete variable domain reads ETGVTQSPTHLIKTRGQQVTLRCSSQSGHNTVSWYQQALGQGPQFIFQYYREEENGRGNFPPRFSGLQFPNYSSELNVNALELDDSALYLCASSPGGAKNTEAFFGQGTRLTVV.